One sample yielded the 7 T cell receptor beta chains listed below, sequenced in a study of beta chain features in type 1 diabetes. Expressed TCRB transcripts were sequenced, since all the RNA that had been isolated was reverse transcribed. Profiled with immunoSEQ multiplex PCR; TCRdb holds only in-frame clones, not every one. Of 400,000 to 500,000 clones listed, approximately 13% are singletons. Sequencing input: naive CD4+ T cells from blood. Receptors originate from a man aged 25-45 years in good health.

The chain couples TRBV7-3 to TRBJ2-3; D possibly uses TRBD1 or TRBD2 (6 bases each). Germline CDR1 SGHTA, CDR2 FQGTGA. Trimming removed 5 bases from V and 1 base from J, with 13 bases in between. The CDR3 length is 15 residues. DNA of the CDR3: TGTGCCAGCAGCCTCACGGGGGCACGCACAGATACGCAGTATTTT. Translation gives CASSLTGARTDTQYF.

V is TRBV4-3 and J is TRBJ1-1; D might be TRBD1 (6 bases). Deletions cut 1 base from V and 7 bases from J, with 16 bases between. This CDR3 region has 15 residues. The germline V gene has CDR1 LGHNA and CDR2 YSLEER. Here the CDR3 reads CASSQVTGSWGEAFF. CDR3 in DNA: TGCGCCAGCAGCCAAGTAACAGGGAGCTGGGGTGAAGCTTTCTTT.

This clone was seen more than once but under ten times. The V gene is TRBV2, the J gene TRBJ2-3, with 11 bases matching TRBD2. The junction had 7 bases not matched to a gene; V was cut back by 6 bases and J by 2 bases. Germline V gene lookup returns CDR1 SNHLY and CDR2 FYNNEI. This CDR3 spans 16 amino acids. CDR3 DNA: TGTGCCAGCAGGACTAGCGGGATATTTTCCACAGATACGCAGTATTTT. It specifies CASRTSGIFSTDTQYF. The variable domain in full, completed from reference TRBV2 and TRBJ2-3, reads EPEVTQTPSHQVTQMGQEVILRCVPISNHLYFYWYRQILGQKVEFLVSFYNNEISEKSEIFDDQFSVERPDGSNFTLKIRSTKLEDSAMYFCASRTSGIFSTDTQYFGPGTRLTVL.

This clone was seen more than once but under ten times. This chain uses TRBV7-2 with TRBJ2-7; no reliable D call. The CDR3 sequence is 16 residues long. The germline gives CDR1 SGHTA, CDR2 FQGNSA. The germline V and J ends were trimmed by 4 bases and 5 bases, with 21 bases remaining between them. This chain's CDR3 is CASSSSILWLRHEQYV. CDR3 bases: TGTGCCAGCAGCTCGAGCATCTTGTGGCTCAGACACGAGCAGTACGTC.

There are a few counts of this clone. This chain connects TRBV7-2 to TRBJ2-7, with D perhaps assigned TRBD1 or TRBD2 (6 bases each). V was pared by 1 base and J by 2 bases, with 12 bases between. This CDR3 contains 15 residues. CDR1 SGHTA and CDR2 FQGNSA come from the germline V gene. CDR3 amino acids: CASSLGSRDTYEQYF. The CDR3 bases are TGTGCCAGCAGCTTAGGTTCGCGGGACACCTACGAGCAGTACTTC.

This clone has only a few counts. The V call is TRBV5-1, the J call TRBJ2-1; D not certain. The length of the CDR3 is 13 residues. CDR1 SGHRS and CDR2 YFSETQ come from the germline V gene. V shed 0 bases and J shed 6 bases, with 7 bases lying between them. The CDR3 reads CASSLDRSNEQFF. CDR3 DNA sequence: TGCGCCAGCAGCTTGGACAGATCCAATGAGCAGTTCTTC.

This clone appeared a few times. The CDR3 DNA follows: TGCGGGGTTCGGGACTCTGGGGCCAACGTCCTGACTTTC. This sequence encodes CGVRDSGANVLTF. V is TRBV29-1 and J is TRBJ2-6, with a weak D call TRBD2 (5 bases). CDR3 size: 13 residues. Germline CDR1 reads SQVTM; CDR2 reads ANQGSEA.